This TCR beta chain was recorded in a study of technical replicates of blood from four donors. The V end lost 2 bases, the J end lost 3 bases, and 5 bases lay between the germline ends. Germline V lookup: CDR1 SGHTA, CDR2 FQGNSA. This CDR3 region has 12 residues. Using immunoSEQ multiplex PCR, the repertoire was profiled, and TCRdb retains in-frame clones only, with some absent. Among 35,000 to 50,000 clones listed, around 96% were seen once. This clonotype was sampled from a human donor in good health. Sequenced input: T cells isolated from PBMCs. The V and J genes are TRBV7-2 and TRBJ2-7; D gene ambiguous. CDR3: CASSLSFYEQYF. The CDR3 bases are TGTGCCAGCAGCTTAAGCTTCTACGAGCAGTACTTC.